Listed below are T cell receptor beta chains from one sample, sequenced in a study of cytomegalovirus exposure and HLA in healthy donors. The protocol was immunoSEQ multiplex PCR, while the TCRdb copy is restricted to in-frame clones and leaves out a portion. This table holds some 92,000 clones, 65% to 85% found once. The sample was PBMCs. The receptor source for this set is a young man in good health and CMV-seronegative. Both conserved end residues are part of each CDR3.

CDR3: CASSDNSMNSPLHF
V: TRBV6-4
J: TRBJ1-6

CDR3: CASSTTGAGNTIYF
V: TRBV28
J: TRBJ1-3

CDR3: CASSLVAARSGYTF
V: TRBV5-1
J: TRBJ1-2

CDR3: CASSGRDSLQETQYF
V: TRBV6-1
J: TRBJ2-5

CDR3: CASSLWQGAGQPQHF
V: TRBV27
J: TRBJ1-5

CDR3: CASSGTAGNTIYF
V: TRBV2
J: TRBJ1-3

CDR3: CVRSPKTGGKETQYF
V: TRBV7-5
J: TRBJ2-5

CDR3: CASSFLQGVSNQPQHF
V: TRBV7-8
J: TRBJ1-5

CDR3: CASSEGGGGSRQETQYF
V: TRBV25-1
J: TRBJ2-5

CDR3: CASSLQGSEQYF
V: TRBV27
J: TRBJ2-7

CDR3: CASSDSGYQPQHF
V: TRBV2
J: TRBJ1-5

CDR3: CASSRGGTGTQPQHF
V: TRBV5-5
J: TRBJ1-5

CDR3: CASSFREGGKTQYF
V: TRBV9
J: TRBJ2-5

CDR3: CASSLQGTSYEQYF
V: TRBV5-1
J: TRBJ2-7

CDR3: CASSVREIYGYTF
V: TRBV2
J: TRBJ1-2

CDR3: CASSAQGTWGNTIYF
V: TRBV9
J: TRBJ1-3

CDR3: CASSFVGRNTGELFF
V: TRBV28
J: TRBJ2-2

CDR3: CASSLARGQRHANTYTGELFF
V: TRBV5-1
J: TRBJ2-2

CDR3: CASSGGAQPQHF
V: TRBV7-9
J: TRBJ1-5

CDR3: CASSYGGGSEAFF
V: TRBV6-5
J: TRBJ1-1

CDR3: CASRQGLSNQPQHF
V: TRBV5-5
J: TRBJ1-5

CDR3: CASSAPGRTSTDTQYF
V: TRBV6-4
J: TRBJ2-3

CDR3: CASSPTGTYGYTF
V: TRBV5-1
J: TRBJ1-2

CDR3: CASSLSPGGPGEQFF
V: TRBV5-1
J: TRBJ2-1

CDR3: CASSSGDYGYTF
V: TRBV5-1
J: TRBJ1-2

CDR3: CASSETVNSPLHF
V: TRBV10-2
J: TRBJ1-6

CDR3: CASSKHRGRLPHEQYF
V: TRBV27
J: TRBJ2-7

CDR3: CASSLGAGLNTEAFF
V: TRBV11-3
J: TRBJ1-1

CDR3: CASSLMTGVGETQYF
V: TRBV11-1
J: TRBJ2-5

CDR3: CASSFTGGRNYGYTF
V: TRBV5-4
J: TRBJ1-2

CDR3: CASSPQGAGVDNEQFF
V: TRBV18
J: TRBJ2-1